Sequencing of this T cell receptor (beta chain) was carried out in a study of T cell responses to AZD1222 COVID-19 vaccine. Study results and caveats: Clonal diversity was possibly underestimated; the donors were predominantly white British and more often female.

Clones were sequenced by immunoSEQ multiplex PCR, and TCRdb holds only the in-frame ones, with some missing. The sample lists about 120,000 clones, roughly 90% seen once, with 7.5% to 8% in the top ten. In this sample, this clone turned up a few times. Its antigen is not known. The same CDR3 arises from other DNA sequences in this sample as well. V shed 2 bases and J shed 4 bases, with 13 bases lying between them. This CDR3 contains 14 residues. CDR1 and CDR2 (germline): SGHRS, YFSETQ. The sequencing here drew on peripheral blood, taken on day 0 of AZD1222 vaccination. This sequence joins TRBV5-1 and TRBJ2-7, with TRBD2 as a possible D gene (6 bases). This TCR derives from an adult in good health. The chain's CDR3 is CASSLGAGGYEQYF. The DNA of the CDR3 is TGCGCCAGCAGCTTAGGAGCGGGCGGGTACGAGCAGTACTTC.